What follows is one T cell receptor (beta chain) and its context. This clone's antigen is unknown. No per-base quality is available; no much larger clone lies one base away. The sample comes from a study of OX40 agonist ivuxolimab in advanced cancers. A note on the overall study: Ivuxolimab, which targeted the costimulatory receptor OX40 (CD134), was an agonistic, fully human IgG2 monoclonal antibody. Prior anti-PD-1, anti-PD-L1 or anti-CTLA-4 therapy was permitted, and about two fifths of dose-escalation patients had received checkpoint inhibitors. Peripheral TCRbeta sequencing aimed to test whether ivuxolimab altered TCR sequence diversity and caused clonal T-cell expansion. Intravenous ivuxolimab was administered to patients every 2 weeks at six dose levels: 0.01, 0.1, 0.3, 1.5, 3 and 10 mg/kg. Partial responses occurred in three dose-escalation patients, of whom one had hepatocellular carcinoma and two had cutaneous melanoma. In the dose-escalation cohort, roughly 82% of patients were male, and the mean age was roughly 60 years with a range of roughly 23 to 79. Of the approximately 53 patients in dose escalation, 19 had hepatocellular carcinoma, roughly 15 had melanoma, 9 had renal cell carcinoma and 9 had head and neck cancer. The paper describes the monotherapy dose-escalation part (N of about 55 patients) of the phase I trial of ivuxolimab. General findings and caveats noted by the study authors: In the 0.1-3.0 mg/kg groups, partial responders were among the patients with the lowest normalized peripheral clonal expansion, particularly in CD8+ T cells. Low levels of normalized T-cell clonal expansion were also shown by some nonresponding patients. At doses of 0.1 to 3.0 mg/kg, clonal expansion of both CD4+ and CD8+ blood T cells was observed from baseline to week 6. Which antigens the clonally expanded peripheral T cells were specific for was not determined. After ivuxolimab, more expanded clones were found on average in CD8+ T cells than in CD4+ T cells.

Patients with autoimmune disease history or receiving systemic immunosuppression were excluded from the trial. Peripheral blood for TCR sequencing was collected from all dose cohorts at baseline, on cycle 4 day 1, and on cycle 7 day 1. The samples were drawn from a first-in-human, open-label, multicenter phase I dose-escalation trial of ivuxolimab. Adults with locally advanced or metastatic head and neck squamous cell, hepatocellular, melanoma or renal cell carcinoma were enrolled in the trial. CD4+ and CD8+ T cells were sorted separately from peripheral blood before TCR sequencing. Genomic DNA was isolated from the sorted cells so that the TCRbeta CDR3 region could be sequenced. The immunoSEQ Assay was used to sequence the TCRbeta CDR3 regions. Not all clones reach the TCRdb copy of this immuneACCESS table, which keeps in-frame sequences only. Checked studies attribute under half of the gap to unresolved V genes and leave the rest unexplained. The table for this sample lists 70,000 to 95,000 clones; about 90% of them were counted only once. The ten biggest clones cover more than 0.5% of the sample.

Trimming costs V 0 bases and J 3 bases, and their ends lie 12 bases apart. CDR3 length: 16 amino acids, cysteine to phenylalanine. The retained sequence is limited to the CDR3, 48 bases, with the frame set at the first base. Reading the germline V gene (reference sequence) gives CDR1 LNHDA and CDR2 SQIVND. The material was CD4+ or CD8+ T cells sorted from blood, obtained in a trial of the OX40 agonist ivuxolimab. This TCR derives from an adult with an advanced solid tumor such as melanoma, head and neck, liver or kidney cancer. The receptor chain draws on TRBV19 and TRBJ1-5, with TRBD1 as a weak D call on 6 bases. The CDR3: CASSIDRPGVNQPQHF. Read as DNA, the sequence is TGTGCCAGTAGTATAGATAGGCCAGGGGTCAATCAGCCCCAGCATTTT.